These 21 T cell receptor beta chains came from one sample sequenced in a study of OX40 agonist ivuxolimab in advanced cancers. The table came from immunoSEQ multiplex PCR; TCRdb's copy has only in-frame clones and leaves some out. The sample gives around 62,000 clones, around nine tenths of which show up once; 0.38% is in the top ten. The source material was CD4+ or CD8+ T cells sorted from blood, sampled in a trial of the OX40 agonist ivuxolimab. Receptors were obtained from an adult with an advanced solid tumor such as melanoma, head and neck, liver or kidney cancer.

The CDR3: CASSGQGGYTF. Here the CDR3 DNA reads TGTGCCAGCAGCGGACAGGGCGGCTACACCTTC. The chain recombines TRBV28 with TRBJ1-2; TRBD1 matches 8 bases. The V gene end was trimmed by 6 bases and the J gene end by 8 bases; junction bases not matched to a gene: 2. The CDR3 spans 11 residues. In germline, CDR1 is MDHEN, CDR2 SYDVKM.

This chain joins TRBV27 and TRBJ2-7; 8 nucleotides match TRBD1. J gave up 2 bases and V 6 bases, and 9 bases lay outside the gene matches. The CDR3 spans 15 residues. Germline CDR1 is MNHEY and CDR2 is SMNVEV (reference sequence). The chain's CDR3 is CASSQTGGSPYEQYF. CDR3 bases: TGTGCCAGCAGCCAAACAGGGGGTTCACCCTACGAGCAGTACTTC.

The chain joins TRBV18 to TRBJ1-4; D call uncertain. The CDR3 is made up of 15 amino acids. Germline V lookup: CDR1 KGHSH, CDR2 LQKENI. V shed 1 base and J shed 3 bases, with 9 bases lying between them. CDR3 sequence reads: CASSPQRAPNEKLFF. CDR3 DNA sequence: TGTGCCAGCTCACCACAAAGGGCGCCTAATGAAAAACTGTTTTTT.

The chain is built from TRBV9 and TRBJ2-2; D call uncertain. CDR1 and CDR2 (germline): SGDLS, YYNGEE. The CDR3 has 14 amino acids. The V end was cut by 4 bases, the J end by 7 bases, with 14 bases between. The DNA for the CDR3 is TGTGCCAGCAGCCTACAATGGGCCGGCGGGGAGCTGTTTTTT. Translating it yields CASSLQWAGGELFF.

The chain has TRBV7-2 and TRBJ1-1; TRBD1 is a possible D gene (6 bases). With 8 bases removed from V and 4 bases from J, the gap between germline ends came to 14 bases. Germline CDR1 and CDR2: SGHTA and FQGNSA. The CDR3 is made up of 13 amino acids. The CDR3 nucleotides read TGTGCCAGCGGTGACAGGTGGGTCACTGAAGCTTTCTTT. The encoded protein is CASGDRWVTEAFF. Variable domain in full (rest from reference TRBV7-2 and TRBJ1-1): GAGVSQSPSNKVTEKGKDVELRCDPISGHTALYWYRQSLGQGLEFLIYFQGNSAPDKSGLPSDRFSAERTGGSVSTLTIQRTQQEDSAVYLCASGDRWVTEAFFGQGTRLTVV.

The chain is built from TRBV6-1 and TRBJ1-1; 8 bases line up with TRBD1. Unmatched junction bases numbered 2, after V lost 8 bases and J lost 0 bases. This CDR3 comprises 13 residues. From germline, CDR1 is MNHNS and CDR2 SASEGT. The CDR3 spells CASQDRVNTEAFF. The CDR3 DNA is TGTGCCAGCCAGGACAGGGTGAACACTGAAGCTTTCTTT.

The J gene is TRBJ1-1, the V gene TRBV5-5; TRBD1 agrees at 12 bases. CDR1 is SGHKS and CDR2 is YYEKEE in the germline V gene (reference sequence). V gave up 4 bases and J gave up 7 bases; unmatched junction bases: 14. This CDR3 spans 17 amino acids. CDR3 in amino acids: CASSPRDRGLSGGEAFF. CDR3 DNA sequence: TGTGCCAGCAGCCCTCGGGACAGGGGGCTCTCGGGAGGTGAAGCTTTCTTT.

The chain couples TRBV6-6 to TRBJ2-1; D not certain. This CDR3 is 14 amino acids long. Trimming removed 2 bases from V and 6 bases from J, with 11 bases in between. Germline CDR1 and CDR2: MNHNY and SVGAGI (reference sequence). The CDR3 sequence is CASSYPSASNEQFF. The CDR3 DNA reads as TGTGCCAGCAGTTACCCATCGGCTAGCAATGAGCAGTTCTTC.

This rearrangement joins TRBV6-1 to TRBJ2-7; the D gene is possibly TRBD1 (5 bases). Trimming removed 6 bases at V and 0 bases at J, with 12 bases between. The germline CDR1 and CDR2 sequences are MNHNS and SASEGT. CDR3 length: 14 residues. CDR3 DNA: TGTGCCAGCAGACCCGACAGAATCTCCTACGAGCAGTACTTC. Protein: CASRPDRISYEQYF.

V and J are TRBV11-3 and TRBJ2-4, with 10 bases matching TRBD1. The J segment lost 0 bases and the V segment lost 5 bases, leaving 7 bases of the junction unmatched. Germline CDR1 SGHNT, CDR2 YENEEA. CDR3 length equals 17 residues. CDR3 amino acids: CASSPERQGAAKNIQYF. For the CDR3, the DNA is TGTGCCAGCAGCCCAGAACGACAGGGGGCAGCCAAAAACATTCAGTACTTC.

A remark on this clone: A junction end diverges from the germline sequence, so it may reflect a read error. This chain connects TRBV7-6 to TRBJ1-3; 7 bases map to TRBD1. Germline-derived CDR1 and CDR2 are SGHVS and FNYEAQ. CDR3 length: 15 amino acids. The CDR3 is CASSEGTDSGDTIYF. In nucleotides, the CDR3 is TGTGCCAGCAGCGAGGGGACAGACTCTGGAGACACCATATATTTT.

This clone was seen more than once but under ten times. CDR3 sequence reads: CASSPRNGELFF. CDR3 sequence (DNA): TGTGCCAGCAGCCCACGGAATGGGGAGCTGTTTTTT. The chain employs TRBV6-6 and TRBJ2-2; D gene ambiguous. Between the trimmed V and J ends, which lost 6 bases and 8 bases, there was a span of 10 bases. CDR1 is MNHNY, CDR2 SVGAGI, per germline (reference sequence). This CDR3 comprises 12 residues.

This chain joins TRBV10-3 and TRBJ2-1; D possibly uses TRBD1 or TRBD2 (5 bases each). Germline CDR1 is ENHRY and CDR2 is SYGVKD. Trimming left V 6 bases short and J 6 bases short, with 12 bases between. The CDR3 sequence is 13 residues long. The CDR3 nucleotides read TGTGCCATCAGGCCCGGGGCCTCCAATGAGCAGTTCTTC. It codes for CAIRPGASNEQFF.

The chain is built from TRBV30 and TRBJ1-4, with a weak D call TRBD1 (5 bases). CDR3 length: 15 residues. The V end was cut by 0 bases, the J end by 8 bases, with 16 bases between. The germline gives CDR1 GTSNPN, CDR2 SVGIG (reference sequence). CDR3 residues: CAWSVPGASREKLFF. As DNA, the CDR3 is TGTGCCTGGAGTGTACCCGGGGCGTCTAGGGAAAAACTGTTTTTT.

This clone has a handful of counts. The rearrangement uses TRBV27 and TRBJ1-1; D is unresolved. V lost 4 bases, J lost 1 base, and 7 bases lay in between. The CDR3 spans 13 residues. Germline V gene sequence: CDR1 MNHEY, CDR2 SMNVEV (reference sequence). As DNA, the CDR3 is TGTGCCAGCAGTTATAGACGGAACACTGAAGCTTTCTTT. It translates to CASSYRRNTEAFF.

The chain combines TRBV23-1 with TRBJ2-7; D is uncertain. TRBV23-1 is designated an ORF whose function remains uncertain. This CDR3 is 15 amino acids long. Trimming removed 2 bases at V and 1 base at J, with 12 bases between. The DNA for the CDR3 is TGCGCCAGCAGTCAAGGGGAAGACACGTCCTACGAGCAGTACTTC. Residues: CASSQGEDTSYEQYF.

Regarding this clone: This same CDR3 is encoded by further DNA sequences in the sample. J is TRBJ1-1 and V is TRBV7-6; TRBD1 might be the D (6 bases). This CDR3 spans 17 amino acids. The germline V gene encodes CDR1 SGHVS and CDR2 FNYEAQ. The ends were cut back, 1 base at V and 8 bases at J, with 23 bases in the middle. DNA for the CDR3: TGTGCCAGCAGCTTAGAGGGTAAGGGGCGACCGGGGGCCGAAGCTTTCTTT. Amino acids: CASSLEGKGRPGAEAFF.

The chain couples TRBV9 to TRBJ2-3; 16 nucleotides agree with TRBD2. The ends lost 2 bases at V and 2 bases at J; junction bases unmatched: 5. The CDR3 is 18 residues long. Germline CDR1 is SGDLS and CDR2 is YYNGEE. CDR3 coding DNA: TGTGCCAGCAGCGTCGGGACTAGCGGGGGGGCATCCACAGATACGCAGTATTTT. It is translated as CASSVGTSGGASTDTQYF.

The chain is built from TRBV4-1 and TRBJ2-4, with TRBD1 as a possible D gene (6 bases). This CDR3 comprises 17 residues. V shed 0 bases and J shed 1 base, with 13 bases lying between them. Germline V lookup: CDR1 MGHRA, CDR2 YSYEKL. The CDR3 loop is CASSQDRAGEAKNIQYF. The CDR3, as DNA: TGCGCCAGCAGCCAAGATCGGGCAGGGGAGGCCAAAAACATTCAGTACTTC.

This rearrangement joins TRBV27 to TRBJ1-1; 8 nucleotides align to TRBD1. The germline V gene has CDR1 MNHEY and CDR2 SMNVEV (reference sequence). Unmatched junction bases numbered 4, after V lost 0 bases and J lost 4 bases. This CDR3 spans 15 amino acids. The CDR3, as DNA: TGTGCCAGCAGTTTATCCCGGACAGGGCCCACTGAAGCTTTCTTT. Translation: CASSLSRTGPTEAFF.

The chain carries TRBV19 and TRBJ1-3; D remains unclear. The CDR3 spans 15 residues. V lost 6 bases and J lost 0, with 12 bases in between. In germline, CDR1 is LNHDA, CDR2 SQIVND (reference sequence). In DNA form, the CDR3 reads TGTGCCAGTAGCCTGGACGGCAGCTCTGGAAACACCATATATTTT. Translated: CASSLDGSSGNTIYF. The variable domain in full, with the rest retrieved from reference TRBV19 and TRBJ1-3, is DGGITQSPKYLFRKEGQNVTLSCEQNLNHDAMYWYRQDPGQGLRLIYYSQIVNDFQKGDIAEGYSVSREKKESFPLTVTSAQKNPTAFYLCASSLDGSSGNTIYFGEGSWLTVV.